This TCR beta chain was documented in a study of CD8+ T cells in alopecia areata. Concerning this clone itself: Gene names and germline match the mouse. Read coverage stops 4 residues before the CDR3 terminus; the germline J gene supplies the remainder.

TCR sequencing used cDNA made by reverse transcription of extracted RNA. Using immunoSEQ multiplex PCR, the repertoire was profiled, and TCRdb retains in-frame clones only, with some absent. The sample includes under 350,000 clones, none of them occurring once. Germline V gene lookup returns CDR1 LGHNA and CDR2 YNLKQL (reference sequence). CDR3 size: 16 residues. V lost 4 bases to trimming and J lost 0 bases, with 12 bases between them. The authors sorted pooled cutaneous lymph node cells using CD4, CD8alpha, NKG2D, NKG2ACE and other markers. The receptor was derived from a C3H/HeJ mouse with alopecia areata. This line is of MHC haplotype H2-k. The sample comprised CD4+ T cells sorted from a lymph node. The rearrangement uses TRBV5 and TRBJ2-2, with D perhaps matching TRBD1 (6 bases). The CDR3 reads CASSRGGGSNTGQLYF. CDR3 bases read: TGTGCCAGCAGCCGAGGAGGGGGTTCAAACACCGGG.